The entry below gives a single T cell receptor beta chain sequence along with its context. Its matching antigen is unknown. This sample is part of a study of graft-versus-host responses after intestinal transplantation. Study summary: Tacrolimus plus steroids were given to all recipients for two to three years, preceded by anti-thymocyte globulin induction. Findings and caveats of the study: Declines in HvG clones occurring early post-transplant were associated with peak circulating GvH clone levels.

V lost 3 bases and J 5 bases, leaving 16 bases between the germline ends. This CDR3 spans 15 amino acids. Germline V gene lookup returns CDR1 LNHDA and CDR2 SQIVND (reference sequence). Measured with immunoSEQ multiplex PCR; TCRdb has only the in-frame clones, and not every one. The sample has fewer than 120,000 clones; around 93% are singletons. V usage is TRBV19 and J usage is TRBJ2-5; D perhaps matches TRBD1 (5 bases). The sample in question was unstimulated CD8+ T cells sorted from spleen or lymph node cells, obtained before intestinal transplant. This receptor was taken from a human donor who received an intestinal transplant. The CDR3 DNA reads as TGTGCCAGTAGTATCTTGTGGGGCCCCAAGGAGACCCAGTACTTC. Amino acids: CASSILWGPKETQYF.